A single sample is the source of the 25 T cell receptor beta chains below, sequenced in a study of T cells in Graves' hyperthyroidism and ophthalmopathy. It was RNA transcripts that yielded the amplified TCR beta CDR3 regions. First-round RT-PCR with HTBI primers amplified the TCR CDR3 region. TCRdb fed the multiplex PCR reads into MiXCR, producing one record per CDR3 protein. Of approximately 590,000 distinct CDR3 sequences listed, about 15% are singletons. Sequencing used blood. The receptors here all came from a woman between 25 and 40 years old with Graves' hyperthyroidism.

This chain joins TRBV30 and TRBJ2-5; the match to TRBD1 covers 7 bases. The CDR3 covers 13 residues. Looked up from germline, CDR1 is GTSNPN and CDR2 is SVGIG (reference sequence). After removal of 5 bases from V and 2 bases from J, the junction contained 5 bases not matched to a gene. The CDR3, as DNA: TGTGCCTGGGGGGGACAGTCACAAGAGACCCAGTACTTC. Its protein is CAWGGQSQETQYF.

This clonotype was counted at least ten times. The CDR3 coding sequence is TGTGCCAGCAGCCCCCGGGGCGGCGGCGGGCAGTACTTC. Encoded protein: CASSPRGGGGQYF. V is TRBV3-1 and J is TRBJ2-7, with D perhaps being TRBD1 or TRBD2 (5 bases each). The CDR3 runs 13 residues. Germline CDR1 reads LGHDT; CDR2 reads YNNKEL (reference sequence). Between the trimmed V and J ends, which lost 4 bases and 9 bases, there was a span of 16 bases.

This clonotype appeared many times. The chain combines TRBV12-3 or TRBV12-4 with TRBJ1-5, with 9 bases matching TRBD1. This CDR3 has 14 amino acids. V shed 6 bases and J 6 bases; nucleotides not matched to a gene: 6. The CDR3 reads CASSAGQGIQPQHF. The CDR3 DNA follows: TGTGCCAGCAGCGCGGGACAGGGTATTCAGCCCCAGCATTTT.

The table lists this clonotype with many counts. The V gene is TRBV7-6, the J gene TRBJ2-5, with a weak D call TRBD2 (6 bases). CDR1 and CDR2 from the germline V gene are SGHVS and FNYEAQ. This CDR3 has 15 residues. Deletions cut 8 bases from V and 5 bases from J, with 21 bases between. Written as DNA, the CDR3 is TGTGCCAGCTCGCGCGGGAACGTGGCAACGGAGACCCAGTACTTC. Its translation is CASSRGNVATETQYF.

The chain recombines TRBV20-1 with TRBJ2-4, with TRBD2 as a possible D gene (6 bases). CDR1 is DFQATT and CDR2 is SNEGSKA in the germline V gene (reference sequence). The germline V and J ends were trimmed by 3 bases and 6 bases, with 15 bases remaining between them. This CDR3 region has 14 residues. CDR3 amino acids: CSASMEPRGNIQYF. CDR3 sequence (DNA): TGCAGTGCTAGTATGGAGCCGCGGGGAAACATTCAGTACTTC.

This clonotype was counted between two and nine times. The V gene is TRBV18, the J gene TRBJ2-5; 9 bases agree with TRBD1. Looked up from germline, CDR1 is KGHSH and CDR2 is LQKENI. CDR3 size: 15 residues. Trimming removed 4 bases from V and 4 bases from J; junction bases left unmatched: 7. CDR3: CASSQRTGETETQYF. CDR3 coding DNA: TGTGCCAGCTCACAGAGGACAGGGGAGACAGAGACCCAGTACTTC.

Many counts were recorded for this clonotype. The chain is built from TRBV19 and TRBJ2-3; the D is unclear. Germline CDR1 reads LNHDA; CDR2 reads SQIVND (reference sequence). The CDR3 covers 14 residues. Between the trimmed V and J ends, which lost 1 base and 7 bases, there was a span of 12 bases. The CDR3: CASSIGGELYTQYF. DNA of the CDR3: TGTGCCAGTAGTATAGGAGGCGAGCTATATACGCAGTATTTT.

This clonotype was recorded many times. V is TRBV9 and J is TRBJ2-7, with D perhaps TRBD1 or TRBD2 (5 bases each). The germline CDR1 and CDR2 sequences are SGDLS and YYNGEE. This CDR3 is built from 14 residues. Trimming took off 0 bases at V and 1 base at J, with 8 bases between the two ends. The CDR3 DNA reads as TGTGCCAGCAGCGTAGGGGGGTGGTCCTACGAGCAGTACTTC. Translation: CASSVGGWSYEQYF.

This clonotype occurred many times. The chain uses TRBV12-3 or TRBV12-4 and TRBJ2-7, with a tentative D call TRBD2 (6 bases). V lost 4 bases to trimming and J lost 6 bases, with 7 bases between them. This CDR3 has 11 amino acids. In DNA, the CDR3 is TGTGCCAGCAGTTGGGGGGTCGAGCAGTACTTC. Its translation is CASSWGVEQYF.

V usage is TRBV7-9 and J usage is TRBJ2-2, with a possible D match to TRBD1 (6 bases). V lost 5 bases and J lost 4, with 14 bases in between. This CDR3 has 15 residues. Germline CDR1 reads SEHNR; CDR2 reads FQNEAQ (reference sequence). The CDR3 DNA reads TGTGCCAGCAGCAACAGGGCGGTCGGCACCGGGGAGCTGTTTTTT. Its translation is CASSNRAVGTGELFF.

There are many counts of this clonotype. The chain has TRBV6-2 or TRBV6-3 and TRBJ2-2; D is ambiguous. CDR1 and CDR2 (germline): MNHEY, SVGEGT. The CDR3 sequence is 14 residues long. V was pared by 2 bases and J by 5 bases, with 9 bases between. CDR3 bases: TGTGCCAGCAGTTACCTTGAGGCGACCGGGGAGCTGTTTTTT. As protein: CASSYLEATGELFF.

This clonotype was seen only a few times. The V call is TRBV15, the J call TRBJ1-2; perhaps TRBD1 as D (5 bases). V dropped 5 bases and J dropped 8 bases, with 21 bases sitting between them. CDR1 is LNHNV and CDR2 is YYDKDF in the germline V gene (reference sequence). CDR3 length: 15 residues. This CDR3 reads CATSPRVGIHRGYTF. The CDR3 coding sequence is TGTGCCACCAGCCCAAGGGTAGGGATCCACAGGGGCTACACCTTC.

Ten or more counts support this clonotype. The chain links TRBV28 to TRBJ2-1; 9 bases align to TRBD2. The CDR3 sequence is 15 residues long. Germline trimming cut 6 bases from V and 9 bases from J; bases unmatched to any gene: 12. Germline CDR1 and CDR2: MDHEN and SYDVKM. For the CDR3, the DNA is TGTGCCAGCAGGGGGGTGGCTAGCGGGATGGGTGAGCAGTTCTTC. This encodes CASRGVASGMGEQFF.

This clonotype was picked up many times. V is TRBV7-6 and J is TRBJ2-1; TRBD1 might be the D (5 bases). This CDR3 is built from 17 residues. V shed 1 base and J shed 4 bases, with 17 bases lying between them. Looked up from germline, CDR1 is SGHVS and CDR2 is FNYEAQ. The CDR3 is CASSLGTRGGQYNEQFF. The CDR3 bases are TGTGCCAGCAGCTTAGGAACAAGGGGTGGTCAATACAATGAGCAGTTCTTC.

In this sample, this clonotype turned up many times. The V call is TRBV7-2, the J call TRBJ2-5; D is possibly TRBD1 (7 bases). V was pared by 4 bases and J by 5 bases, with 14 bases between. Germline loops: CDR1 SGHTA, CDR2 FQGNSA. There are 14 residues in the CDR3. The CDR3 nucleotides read TGTGCCAGCAGCTCCGCAGGGGGGTTGGAGACCCAGTACTTC. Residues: CASSSAGGLETQYF.

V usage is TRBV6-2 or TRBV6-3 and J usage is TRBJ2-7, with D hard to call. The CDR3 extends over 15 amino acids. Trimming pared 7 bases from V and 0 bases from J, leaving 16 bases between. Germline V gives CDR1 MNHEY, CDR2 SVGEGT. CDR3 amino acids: CASNPPGRLSYEQYF. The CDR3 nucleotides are TGTGCCAGCAACCCGCCAGGACGGCTCTCCTACGAGCAGTACTTC.

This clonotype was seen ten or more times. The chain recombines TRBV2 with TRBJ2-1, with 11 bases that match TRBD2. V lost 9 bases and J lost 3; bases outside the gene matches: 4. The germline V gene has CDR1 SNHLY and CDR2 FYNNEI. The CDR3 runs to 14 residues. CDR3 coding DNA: TGTGCCAGTTTTAGCGGGAGGGACTACAATGAGCAGTTCTTC. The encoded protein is CASFSGRDYNEQFF.

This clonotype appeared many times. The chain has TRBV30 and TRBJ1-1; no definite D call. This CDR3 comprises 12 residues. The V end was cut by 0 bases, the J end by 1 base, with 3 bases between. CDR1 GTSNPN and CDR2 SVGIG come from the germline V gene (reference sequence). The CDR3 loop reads CAWSVRNTEAFF. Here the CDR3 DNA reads TGTGCCTGGAGTGTACGGAACACTGAAGCTTTCTTT.

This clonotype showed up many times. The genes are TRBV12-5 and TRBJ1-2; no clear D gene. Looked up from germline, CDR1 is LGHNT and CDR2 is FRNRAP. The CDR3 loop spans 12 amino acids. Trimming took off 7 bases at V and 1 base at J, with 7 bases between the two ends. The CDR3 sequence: CASAAGNYGYTF. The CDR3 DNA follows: TGTGCTAGTGCCGCGGGTAACTATGGCTACACCTTC.

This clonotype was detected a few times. Written as DNA, the CDR3 is TGCAGCGTTGTTTCTGTCGTGAACACTGAAGCTTTCTTT. This gives the protein CSVVSVVNTEAFF. The rearrangement uses TRBV29-1 and TRBJ1-1; D remains unclear. CDR3 length: 13 residues. The germline CDR1 and CDR2 sequences are SQVTM and ANQGSEA. With 4 bases removed from V and 0 bases from J, the gap between germline ends came to 9 bases.

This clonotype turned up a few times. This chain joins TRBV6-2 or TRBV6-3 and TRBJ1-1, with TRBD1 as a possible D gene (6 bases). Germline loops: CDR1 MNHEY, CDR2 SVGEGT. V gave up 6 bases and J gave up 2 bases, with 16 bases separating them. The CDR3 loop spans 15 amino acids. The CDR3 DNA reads TGTGCCAGCAGCCTACCTGACAGGTTTAACACTGAAGCTTTCTTT. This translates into CASSLPDRFNTEAFF.

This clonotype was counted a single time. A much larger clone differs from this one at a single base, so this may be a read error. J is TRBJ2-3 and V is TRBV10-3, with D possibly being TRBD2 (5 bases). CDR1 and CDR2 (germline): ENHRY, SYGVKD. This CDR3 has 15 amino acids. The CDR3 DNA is TGTGCCATCGGTGAGTCGCGGGCCGGCACAGATACGCAGTATTTT. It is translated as CAIGESRAGTDTQYF.

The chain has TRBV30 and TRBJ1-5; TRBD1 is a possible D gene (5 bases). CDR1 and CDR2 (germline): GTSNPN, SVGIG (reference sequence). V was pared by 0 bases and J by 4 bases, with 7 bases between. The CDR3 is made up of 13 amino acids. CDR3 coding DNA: TGTGCCTGGAGTGTGGGGGAGAATCAGCCCCAGCATTTT. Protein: CAWSVGENQPQHF.

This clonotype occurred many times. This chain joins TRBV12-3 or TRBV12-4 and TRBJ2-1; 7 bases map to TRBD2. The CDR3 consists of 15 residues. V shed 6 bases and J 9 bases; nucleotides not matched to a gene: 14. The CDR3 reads CASRPRRLADTEQFF. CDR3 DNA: TGTGCCAGCAGACCGCGGAGACTAGCCGACACTGAGCAGTTCTTC.

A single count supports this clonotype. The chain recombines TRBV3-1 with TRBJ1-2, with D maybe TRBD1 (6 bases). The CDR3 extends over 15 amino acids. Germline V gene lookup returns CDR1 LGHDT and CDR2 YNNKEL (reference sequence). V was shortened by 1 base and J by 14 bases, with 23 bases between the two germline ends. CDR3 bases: TGTGCCAGCAGCCAAGGGGGGGGGCCTCCCCCGAGCTGTACCTTC. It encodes CASSQGGGPPPSCTF.